The text below deals with one TCR beta chain. The antigen is unknown. With 60 Vbeta and 13 Jbeta primers, the PCR was carried out. Some clones are missing from TCRdb's copy, which holds only in-frame ones; the method was immunoSEQ multiplex PCR. Of fewer than 140,000 clones in the sample, roughly 80% are singletons; the top ten hold approximately 3.6%. The record originates from a study of cytomegalovirus exposure and HLA in healthy donors. About the study: A prior analysis found 90 million to 120 million unique TCR beta sequences from roughly 180 million T cells. General study findings and limits: CMV serostatus stood as the only immune exposure information on hand. Excluded were some V segments that proved indistinguishable, including TRBV6-2 and TRBV6-3.

Germline assignment: CDR1 MNHEY and CDR2 SMNVEV (reference sequence). Germline trimming cut 6 bases from V and 7 bases from J; bases unmatched to any gene: 14. The CDR3 runs 17 residues. The rearrangement uses TRBV27 and TRBJ1-6; TRBD1 agrees at 8 bases. Sequences were obtained from PBMCs. The clonotype originates from a man aged 55 to 70 in good health and CMV-seronegative. The CDR3 DNA reads TGTGCCAGCAGCTCCCTTCCCAGGGGGCGCGAAAATTCACCCCTCCACTTT. The encoded protein is CASSSLPRGRENSPLHF.